This T cell receptor beta chain emerged from a study of T cell responses to AZD1222 COVID-19 vaccine. General study results and limits: The donors showed a predominance of white British ancestry and of females, with possible underestimation of clonal diversity. Spike-specific TCR depth and breadth grew after two AZD1222 doses.

Data came from immunoSEQ multiplex PCR; TCRdb stores just in-frame clones and leaves some out. The sample yields about 140,000 clones, about 88% seen once. The analysis combined second doses at about 4 or about 12 weeks. Regarding this clone: Its target is not known.

The CDR3 runs 14 residues. V was shortened by 5 bases and J by 1 base, with 9 bases between the two germline ends. Germline lookup yields CDR1 LGHDT and CDR2 YNNKEL (reference sequence). Specimen: peripheral blood, collected 28 days after the second AZD1222 dose. This clonotype was sampled from an adult who received the AZD1222 COVID-19 vaccine. The V gene is TRBV3-1 (or the pseudogene TRBV3-2), the J gene TRBJ2-1, with no clear D. The CDR3: CASSKLGSYNEQFF. Written as DNA, the CDR3 is TGTGCCAGCAGCAAACTGGGGTCCTACAATGAGCAGTTCTTC.